This is a list of T cell receptor beta chains from one sample in a study of T cells expressing NK-cell markers. Following a re-call of the 5' RACE reads, TCRdb has one entry per CDR3 protein and lacks DNA. The data show a few hundred thousand distinct CDR3 sequences, and the top ten clones hold roughly 5.4%. The specimen was blood T cells: a sorted CD56 or NKG2C T cell subset, CD4+ or CD8+ T cells, or bulk PBMC T cells (not recorded which). These receptors were obtained from a man aged 18-70 years in good health. Each CDR3 is given with its conserved first and last residue. Fields, in order: V gene, J gene, CDR3 protein.

v_call: TRBV5-1; j_call: TRBJ2-3; cdr3_aa: CASSFGDGVASTDTQYF
v_call: TRBV14; j_call: TRBJ1-1; cdr3_aa: CASSQDYGWTEAFF
v_call: TRBV10-3; j_call: TRBJ1-2; cdr3_aa: CAISTEVGGEGYTF
v_call: TRBV28; j_call: TRBJ2-5; cdr3_aa: CASSLVGSTQYF
v_call: TRBV27; j_call: TRBJ2-2; cdr3_aa: CASKVAGGHQVNTGELFF
v_call: TRBV29-1; j_call: TRBJ1-2; cdr3_aa: CSTYSGNYGYTF
v_call: TRBV5-1; j_call: TRBJ2-5; cdr3_aa: CASSLDAGGPETQYF
v_call: TRBV27; j_call: TRBJ1-5; cdr3_aa: CASAEGLARQPQHF
v_call: TRBV24-1; j_call: TRBJ2-1; cdr3_aa: CATSDTRGGTIYEQFF
v_call: TRBV3-1; j_call: TRBJ2-6; cdr3_aa: CASSRRAPGGANVLTF
v_call: TRBV12-3/TRBV12-4; j_call: TRBJ2-7; cdr3_aa: CASSPGQNTYEQYF
v_call: TRBV28; j_call: TRBJ2-7; cdr3_aa: CASLNRYEQYF
v_call: TRBV7-9; j_call: TRBJ2-3; cdr3_aa: CASSLVSAGPDTQYF
v_call: TRBV4-2; j_call: TRBJ1-4; cdr3_aa: CASSQSGGGNEKLFF
v_call: TRBV7-8; j_call: TRBJ2-1; cdr3_aa: CASTAGVDPGNEQFF
v_call: TRBV9; j_call: TRBJ2-3; cdr3_aa: CASSQSPGLAGISTDTQYF
v_call: TRBV14; j_call: TRBJ2-3; cdr3_aa: CASSHRGATDTQYF
v_call: TRBV5-5; j_call: TRBJ1-1; cdr3_aa: CASSLVAGAEAFF
v_call: TRBV28; j_call: TRBJ2-7; cdr3_aa: CASKTTISVHEQYF
v_call: TRBV3-1; j_call: TRBJ1-2; cdr3_aa: CASSPKGDRWWDYGYTF